Below, 29 T cell receptor beta chains from the same sample are listed, as sequenced in a study of T cell repertoires in cytomegalovirus infection. TCRdb called the reads again in MiXCR, with one record for every CDR3 protein. The sample comprises roughly 140,000 distinct CDR3 sequences, about 20% of which are singletons, and roughly 9.8% rests with the top ten. Material for sequencing was PBMCs. Receptors originate from a human donor in good health (CMV status not recorded). Some clones in this sample may be carry-over from other donors' samples.

The chain has TRBV6-5 and TRBJ2-7; 9 bases are shared with TRBD1. CDR1 MNHEY and CDR2 SVGAGI come from the germline V gene. The J segment lost 2 bases and the V segment lost 0 bases, leaving 8 bases of the junction unmatched. The CDR3 has 17 amino acids. The CDR3 region is CASSYSTLGQGTYEQYF. Here the CDR3 DNA reads TGTGCCAGCAGTTACTCGACCCTGGGACAGGGAACCTACGAGCAGTACTTC.

V usage is TRBV20-1 and J usage is TRBJ1-2; D remains ambiguous. The V end was cut by 0 bases, the J end by 2 bases, with 10 bases between. The CDR3 contains 14 residues. Looked up from germline, CDR1 is DFQATT and CDR2 is SNEGSKA (reference sequence). Written as DNA, the CDR3 is TGCAGTGCTAGAGATGTGGGCCAGAACTATGGCTACACCTTC. Translation gives CSARDVGQNYGYTF.

CDR3 in amino acids: CASSGPSNEKLFF. CDR3 nucleotide sequence: TGTGCCAGCAGCGGACCTTCTAATGAAAAACTGTTTTTT. The rearrangement uses TRBV7-9 and TRBJ1-4; D is ambiguous. CDR3 length equals 13 residues. Trimming left V 5 bases short and J 3 bases short, with 7 bases between. The V gene's germline CDR1 is SEHNR and CDR2 FQNEAQ (reference sequence).

This clonotype was observed at least ten times. The chain joins TRBV7-2 to TRBJ2-3; the match to TRBD1 covers 9 bases. This CDR3 is built from 16 residues. Germline CDR1 is SGHTA and CDR2 is FQGNSA. V was clipped by 7 bases and J by 2 bases; unmatched bases: 10. The CDR3 DNA is TGTGCCAGCACCCTTACCGGGACAGGGAACACAGATACGCAGTATTTT. Its protein product is CASTLTGTGNTDTQYF.

This clonotype was seen more than once but under ten times. The chain employs TRBV5-1 and TRBJ2-1; D unclear. The CDR3 is 13 amino acids. The germline V gene encodes CDR1 SGHRS and CDR2 YFSETQ. Trimming removed 0 bases at V and 9 bases at J, with 10 bases between. The CDR3 DNA is TGCGCCAGCAGCTTGGTATCGGCGACTGAGCAGTTCTTC. Protein sequence: CASSLVSATEQFF.

The V call is TRBV7-9, the J call TRBJ1-3; the D is unclear. V dropped 5 bases and J dropped 6 bases, with 8 bases sitting between them. The CDR3 totals 12 residues. Germline lookup yields CDR1 SEHNR and CDR2 FQNEAQ (reference sequence). In DNA form, the CDR3 reads TGTGCCAGCAGCGCATGGGCAAACACCATATATTTT. Translation gives CASSAWANTIYF.

This clonotype occurred a few times. This chain joins TRBV28 and TRBJ2-7, with TRBD1 as a possible D gene (5 bases). This CDR3 spans 12 amino acids. The germline V and J ends were trimmed by 2 bases and 6 bases, with 8 bases remaining between them. Per germline, CDR1 MDHEN and CDR2 SYDVKM. The CDR3 DNA is TGTGCCAGCAGTTTAAGGGGTCGCGAGCAGTACTTC. Translated, it gives CASSLRGREQYF.

V is TRBV15 and J is TRBJ1-4, with no clear D. This CDR3 comprises 15 residues. The V gene's germline CDR1 is LNHNV and CDR2 YYDKDF (reference sequence). The ends were cut back, 0 bases at V and 5 bases at J, with 10 bases in the middle. CDR3 amino acids: CATSRDRQRNEKLFF. Written as DNA, the CDR3 is TGTGCCACCAGCAGAGATCGGCAGAGGAATGAAAAACTGTTTTTT.

In its sample, this clonotype was seen many times. The chain links TRBV11-2 to TRBJ2-1; D unresolved. The ends were cut back, 4 bases at V and 0 bases at J, with 10 bases in the middle. The CDR3 consists of 15 residues. Germline CDR1 reads SGHAT; CDR2 reads FQNNGV. The CDR3 sequence: CASSSLLGSYNEQFF. DNA for the CDR3: TGTGCCAGCAGCTCTTTACTCGGCTCCTACAATGAGCAGTTCTTC. Based on the CDR3 plus reference TRBV11-2 and TRBJ2-1, the full variable domain is EAGVAQSPRYKIIEKRQSVAFWCNPISGHATLYWYQQILGQGPKLLIQFQNNGVVDDSQLPKDRFSAERLKGVDSTLKIQPAKLEDSAVYLCASSSLLGSYNEQFFGPGTRLTVL.

This chain uses TRBV7-1 with TRBJ2-7, with 7 bases that match TRBD1. TRBV7-1 carries the ORF label, with uncertain function. This CDR3 region has 14 residues. J was trimmed by 3 bases and V by 5 bases; bases with no gene match: 7. The CDR3 region has the DNA TGTGCCAGCAGCGCCCAGGGGGAAGGCTACGAGCAGTACTTC. It encodes CASSAQGEGYEQYF.

The J gene is TRBJ1-1, the V gene TRBV28; D not certain. V dropped 3 bases and J dropped 2 bases, with 10 bases sitting between them. Germline V gives CDR1 MDHEN, CDR2 SYDVKM. The CDR3 spans 14 residues. The CDR3 loop reads CASSFPLGNTEAFF. CDR3 nucleotide sequence: TGTGCCAGCAGTTTTCCCTTAGGAAACACTGAAGCTTTCTTT. The full variable domain, with the rest looked up from reference TRBV28 and TRBJ1-1, is DVKVTQSSRYLVKRTGEKVFLECVQDMDHENMFWYRQDPGLGLRLIYFSYDVKMKEKGDIPEGYSVSREKKERFSLILESASTNQTSMYLCASSFPLGNTEAFFGQGTRLTVV.

This clonotype was recorded many times. The DNA for the CDR3 is TGTGCCAGCAGCTTACGCAGGGGAGAGACCCAGTACTTC. Its translation is CASSLRRGETQYF. The chain employs TRBV7-8 and TRBJ2-5; D possibly corresponds to TRBD1 (6 bases). Per the germline V gene, CDR1 is SGHVS and CDR2 is FQNEAQ. This CDR3 contains 13 residues. V was cut by 2 bases and J by 4 bases, with 8 bases left in between.

There are many counts of this clonotype. The chain recombines TRBV6-6 with TRBJ1-5; tentative D call: TRBD1 (5 bases). The V and J ends lost 7 bases and 4 bases respectively, with 14 bases between them. The germline V gene has CDR1 MNHNY and CDR2 SVGAGI (reference sequence). The CDR3 has 14 residues. Written as DNA, the CDR3 is TGTGCCAGCAACGAACGGGGCGGTAATCAGCCCCAGCATTTT. It codes for CASNERGGNQPQHF.

At least ten counts were recorded for this clonotype. The chain is built from TRBV11-2 and TRBJ1-4; possibly TRBD1 for D (5 bases). CDR3 size: 14 residues. V dropped 4 bases and J dropped 4 bases, with 10 bases sitting between them. CDR1 and CDR2 (germline): SGHAT, FQNNGV. CDR3: CASSSGAINEKLFF. The CDR3 DNA sequence: TGTGCCAGCAGCTCCGGGGCCATTAATGAAAAACTGTTTTTT.

This clonotype was observed a few times. V and J are TRBV28 and TRBJ1-3; tentatively, D is TRBD1 (5 bases). Trimming cost V 6 bases and J 0 bases, with 12 bases left between them. Germline lookup yields CDR1 MDHEN and CDR2 SYDVKM. The CDR3 sequence is 15 residues long. CDR3 amino acids: CASRAQGRSGNTIYF. In nucleotides, the CDR3 is TGTGCCAGCAGGGCTCAGGGTCGCTCTGGAAACACCATATATTTT.

This CDR3 reads CASSTQRTQYF. CDR3 coding DNA: TGTGCCAGCAGCACCCAGCGGACCCAGTACTTC. The rearrangement links TRBV7-9 to TRBJ2-5, with D unclear. This CDR3 spans 11 amino acids. Germline loops: CDR1 SEHNR, CDR2 FQNEAQ (reference sequence). The V end lost 5 bases, the J end lost 7 bases, and 8 bases lay between the germline ends.

The V call is TRBV4-1, the J call TRBJ2-7; tentatively, D is TRBD1 or TRBD2 (5 bases each). The CDR3 is 12 residues long. Germline assignment: CDR1 MGHRA and CDR2 YSYEKL. The V end lost 8 bases, the J end lost 6 bases, and 14 bases lay between the germline ends. The CDR3 DNA reads TGCGCCAGCGGCTGGGACGGGGTCGAGCAGTACTTC. This encodes CASGWDGVEQYF.

This sequence joins TRBV7-6 and TRBJ2-1; TRBD2 aligns across 14 bases. This CDR3 is built from 19 residues. Germline-derived CDR1 and CDR2 are SGHVS and FNYEAQ. V dropped 6 bases and J dropped 2; count of bases not matched to a gene: 12. The CDR3 sequence: CASSSRTSGGSVTYNEQFF. CDR3 DNA: TGTGCCAGCAGTTCCCGGACTAGCGGGGGGTCTGTGACCTACAATGAGCAGTTCTTC. The full variable domain, with the rest looked up from reference TRBV7-6 and TRBJ2-1, is GAGVSQSPRYKVTKRGQDVALRCDPISGHVSLYWYRQALGQGPEFLTYFNYEAQQDKSGLPNDRFSAERPEGSISTLTIQRTEQRDSAMYRCASSSRTSGGSVTYNEQFFGPGTRLTVL.

This clonotype was detected only a few times. The chain couples TRBV7-8 to TRBJ2-7; D gene ambiguous. The CDR3 has 12 residues. CDR1 and CDR2 (germline): SGHVS, FQNEAQ. Trimming stripped 1 base from V and 6 bases from J, with 7 bases between. The CDR3 bases are TGTGCCAGCAGCTTAGAGACCTTCGAGCAGTACTTC. The encoded protein is CASSLETFEQYF.

J is TRBJ2-2 and V is TRBV7-9; 10 nucleotides match TRBD2. The CDR3 covers 16 residues. V lost 5 bases to trimming and J lost 5 bases; unmatched junction nucleotides: 8. CDR1 and CDR2 (germline): SEHNR, FQNEAQ (reference sequence). The CDR3 DNA is TGTGCCAGCAGCACCTCACTAGCGGGATTGACCGGGGAGCTGTTTTTT. Its protein product is CASSTSLAGLTGELFF.

This clonotype was seen ten or more times. The chain carries TRBV6-5 and TRBJ1-3, with D unresolved. This CDR3 region has 15 residues. Germline CDR1 MNHEY, CDR2 SVGAGI. Trimming left V 7 bases short and J 0 bases short, with 13 bases between. The DNA for the CDR3 is TGTGCCAGCAAGGAGGGAGTCAACTCTGGAAACACCATATATTTT. Its protein product is CASKEGVNSGNTIYF.

V and J are TRBV6-2 or TRBV6-3 and TRBJ1-6, with TRBD1 matching 9 bases. The CDR3 loop spans 14 amino acids. V gave up 10 bases and J gave up 9 bases; unmatched junction bases: 10. Germline values: CDR1 MNHEY, CDR2 SVGEGT. CDR3 in amino acids: CATRPGTGSSPLHF. The CDR3 region has the DNA TGTGCCACGCGTCCTGGGACAGGGTCTTCACCCCTCCACTTT.

This sequence joins TRBV28 and TRBJ1-4; D gene ambiguous. Germline V lookup: CDR1 MDHEN, CDR2 SYDVKM. The V gene lost 3 bases and the J gene lost 13 bases, with 9 bases spanning the gap. The CDR3 contains 11 residues. The CDR3 coding sequence is TGTGCCAGCAGTTTCGGAAGGATACTGTTTTTT. Translating gives CASSFGRILFF.

The chain has TRBV20-1 and TRBJ1-6, with D unclear. There are 14 residues in the CDR3. V was clipped by 0 bases and J by 7 bases, with 10 bases between them. Germline-derived CDR1 and CDR2 are DFQATT and SNEGSKA (reference sequence). CDR3 DNA sequence: TGCAGTGCTAGAGAAACAGCTATCAATTCACCCCTCCACTTT. It specifies CSARETAINSPLHF.

The sample holds many counts of this clonotype. V usage is TRBV6-2 or TRBV6-3 and J usage is TRBJ2-3, with D perhaps TRBD1 or TRBD2 (5 bases each). With 5 bases removed from V and 4 bases from J, the gap between germline ends came to 22 bases. CDR3 length: 17 amino acids. The germline V gene encodes CDR1 MNHEY and CDR2 SVGEGT. For the CDR3, the DNA is TGTGCCAGCAGTAAGGGACCTGAGGGACCCCACCCAGATACGCAGTATTTT. It codes for CASSKGPEGPHPDTQYF.

This chain joins TRBV4-1 and TRBJ2-3; D not certain. This CDR3 spans 15 amino acids. V was pared by 1 base and J by 2 bases, with 10 bases between. CDR1 is MGHRA, CDR2 YSYEKL, per germline. The CDR3 nucleotides are TGCGCCAGCAGCCAAGGAATAGACTCCACAGATACGCAGTATTTT. Protein product: CASSQGIDSTDTQYF.

The chain employs TRBV20-1 and TRBJ1-2; D call uncertain. Germline CDR1 reads DFQATT; CDR2 reads SNEGSKA (reference sequence). V was clipped by 3 bases and J by 8 bases, with 13 bases between them. The CDR3 has 12 residues. CDR3 in DNA: TGCAGTGCTAGTGGGCCCGACGGGGGCTACACCTTC. Its protein is CSASGPDGGYTF.

This clonotype was observed at least ten times. The rearrangement links TRBV2 to TRBJ1-1; 8 bases map to TRBD1. J gave up 8 bases and V 6 bases, and 2 bases lay outside the gene matches. From germline, CDR1 is SNHLY and CDR2 FYNNEI. The CDR3 extends over 11 amino acids. CDR3 coding DNA: TGTGCCAGCAGAGGACAGGGAGAAGCTTTCTTT. Translation: CASRGQGEAFF.

The chain uses TRBV6-5 and TRBJ2-1, with 12 nucleotides matching TRBD2. V lost 0 bases to trimming and J lost 5 bases; unmatched junction nucleotides: 8. The CDR3 runs to 18 residues. Germline V lookup: CDR1 MNHEY, CDR2 SVGAGI. CDR3 in DNA: TGTGCCAGCAGTTACTCGAGGCTAGCGGGAGGGTTTGACAATGAGCAGTTCTTC. Its protein is CASSYSRLAGGFDNEQFF.